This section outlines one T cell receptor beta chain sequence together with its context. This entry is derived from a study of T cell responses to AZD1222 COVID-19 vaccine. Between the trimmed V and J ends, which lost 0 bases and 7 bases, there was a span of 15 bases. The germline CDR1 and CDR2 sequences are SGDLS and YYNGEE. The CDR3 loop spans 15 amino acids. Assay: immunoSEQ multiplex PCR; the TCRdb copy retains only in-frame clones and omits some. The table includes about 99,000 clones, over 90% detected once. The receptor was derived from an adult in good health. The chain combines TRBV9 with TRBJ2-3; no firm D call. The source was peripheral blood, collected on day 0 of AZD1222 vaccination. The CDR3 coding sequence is TGTGCCAGCAGCGTAGATCAATACCAAGGGAATACGCAGTATTTT. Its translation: CASSVDQYQGNTQYF.